This T cell receptor (beta chain) comes out of a study of shared clonotypes between healthy human individuals (dated by TCRdb to about 2020). Notes on the research overall: The cohort comprised a couple of women and a few men aged 18 to 49 years. Per donor, leukapheresis produced somewhere between about 0.85 and 9.5 billion PBMCs. For each donor, CD4 naive and CD4 memory were each given three plates, CD8 naive was given two plates, and CD8 memory was given one plate. To estimate repertoire size and how much clonotype sharing occurs between individuals, the study deeply sequenced the blood TCR repertoires of 4 to 6 healthy adults. Libraries were prepared and TCR repertoires were sequenced by different laboratories using diverse techniques, in order to increase sequencing depth and limit assay-specific biases. Points the paper makes about the study in general: Estimated clonotype richness was generally larger for naive than for memory subsets. When a few donors were compared, the shared fraction of clonotypes was 5% to 6.5% for naive CD4, less than 4% for naive CD8, 2% to 2.5% for memory CD4, and about 0.36% for memory CD8. Pairwise subsampling led to the expectation that sequencing depth would affect the degree of clonotype sharing among donors. Sampling was restricted to blood, and TCR repertoires in tissues likely differ from the TCR repertoires found in blood. Compared with non-shared clonotypes, the clonotypes found in all four sorted-subset donors had higher generation probabilities. Because the study included a small number of donors, the genetic and exposure-history diversity represented was limited. Even with the large sequencing depth, rarefaction of the sorted-subset datasets indicated that sequencing was incomplete.

CD8 naive samples were obtained by positive selection for CCR7 among CD45RO-negative cells, yielding a CD45RA+CCR7+ population from which TemRA cells were excluded. Healthy HIV-negative adults with no recently reported acute infections or vaccinations were included as donors. All donors were Caucasian adults living in Nashville, Tennessee, USA. After blood collection by leukapheresis, PBMCs were isolated using Ficoll-Histopaque density gradient centrifugation and then cryopreserved in the vapor phase of liquid nitrogen. Purity and quantity of every magnetically sorted T cell population were checked by analytical flow cytometry. From each sorted fraction, genomic DNA was isolated and quantified by UV absorbance on a Nanodrop 2000c. CDR1 and CDR2 are read off the germline V gene as MNHNS and SASEGT. From the cysteine through the phenylalanine, the CDR3 covers 14 amino acids. The DNA shown is the 42-base CDR3, in frame from base 1. V loses 2 bases of germline sequence and J loses 0 bases, and the interval between the two ends is 8 bases.

Of note for this clone: It lacks a known antigen. Base quality data are lacking; no much larger clone is found one base away.

Using the deep immunoSEQ assay, TCR CDR3 regions were amplified from genomic DNA by multiplex PCR. For each cell subset, the extracted genomic DNA was distributed evenly across all wells of several immunoSEQ 96-well plates, and each plate served as one replicate. For sorted subsets, roughly 0.2 ug genomic DNA, equal to 25,000 to 35,000 T cell genomes, was loaded into each replicate PCR. Purified libraries were quantified with a Qubit 3.0 fluorometer, sized on a Bioanalyzer 2100, and re-quantified with the KAPA Library Quantification kit. Each immunoSEQ 96-well plate was sequenced on its own single-read 150-cycle Illumina NextSeq 550 flow cell. The paper's data handling went like this. Because the immunoSEQ output included only junctional sequences and no quality scores, the filtering could not be the same as the filtering used for full-length reads. Sequences were annotated with PyIR, a Python wrapper for IgBLAST v1.9, and V/J genes and CDR3 were assigned using IMGT germline references. Any read was removed if the V/J assignment was weak (E-value above 1e-6), the CDR3 was missing, or the read contained stop codons, out-of-frame junctions, or ambiguous translated residues. V3J clonotypes were defined by identical inferred V gene, J gene, and CDR3 amino acid sequence. To compute the percentage overlap between repertoires, the number of shared unique clonotypes was divided by the size of the smaller repertoire. Three approaches were used to assess repertoire richness: RTK rarefaction, the Chao1 estimator, and Recon v2.1 estimates of unobserved clonotypes. Generation probabilities for all TCRbeta clonotypes obtained by the gDNA method from a handful of donors were computed using OLGA. TCRdb limited this immuneACCESS table to in-frame rearrangements with V and J called. A share of clones is missing; checked studies link under half to unresolved V genes, and the rest is unexplained. That table furnishes V, J and clone size, whereas the DNA furnished D and trimming. In all, the sample holds about 2.1 million clones, and approximately 94% of those were seen once. The ten largest clones add up to about 1.8% of the sample.

The sequence derives from a man in his late teens or twenties in good health. Some clones in this sample may be carry-over from other donors' samples. Sequencing was done on a sample of naive CD8+ T cells from PBMCs. The cell subset or site label corresponds to: CD45RA+CCR7+. The sequence is built from TRBV6-1 and TRBJ2-7, and the D gene may be TRBD2, 5 bases matching. The nucleotides read TGTGCCAGCAGTGAAAAGCGGATCTCCTACGAGCAGTACTTC. Translated, it reads CASSEKRISYEQYF.